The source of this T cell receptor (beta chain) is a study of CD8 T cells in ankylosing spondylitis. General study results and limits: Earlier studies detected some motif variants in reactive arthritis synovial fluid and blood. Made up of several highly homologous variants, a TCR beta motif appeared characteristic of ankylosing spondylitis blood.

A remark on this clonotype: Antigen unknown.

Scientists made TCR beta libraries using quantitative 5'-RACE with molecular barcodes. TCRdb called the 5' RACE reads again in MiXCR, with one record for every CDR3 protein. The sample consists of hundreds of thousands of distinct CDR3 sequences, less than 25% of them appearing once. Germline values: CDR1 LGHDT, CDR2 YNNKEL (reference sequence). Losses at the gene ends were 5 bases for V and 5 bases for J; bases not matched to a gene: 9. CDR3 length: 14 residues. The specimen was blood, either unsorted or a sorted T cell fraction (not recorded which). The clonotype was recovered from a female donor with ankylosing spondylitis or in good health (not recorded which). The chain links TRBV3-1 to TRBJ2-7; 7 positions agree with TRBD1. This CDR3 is CASSEGTARHEQYF. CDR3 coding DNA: TGTGCCAGCAGCGAAGGGACAGCCAGGCACGAGCAGTACTTC.